The 32 T cell receptor beta chains given below trace back to one sample, sequenced in a study of radiation and T cells in renal cell carcinoma. TCRdb's table, derived via immunoSEQ multiplex PCR, lists solely in-frame clones and lacks some. The repertoire holds under 150,000 clones, about 81% seen once, with under 2.5% in the top ten. Stated time point: blood 2 weeks post-SBRT. Treatment meaning: 15 Gy SBRT to primary tumor, nephrectomy 4 weeks later. The specimen was blood, collected from a patient whose treatment included radiotherapy and nephrectomy. The origin of the receptors is a woman aged 60-70 years with renal cell carcinoma.

The chain couples TRBV20-1 to TRBJ2-5; D uncertain. V lost 6 bases and J lost 4, with 9 bases in between. The CDR3 sequence is 11 residues long. The germline gives CDR1 DFQATT, CDR2 SNEGSKA (reference sequence). The chain's CDR3 is CSARIVETQYF. The CDR3 region has the DNA TGCAGTGCAAGGATTGTAGAGACCCAGTACTTC.

V and J are TRBV7-2 and TRBJ2-1; D possibly corresponds to TRBD1 (7 bases). Trimming took 5 bases from V and 2 from J, leaving 19 bases between them. The CDR3 is 17 amino acids. Germline CDR1 SGHTA, CDR2 FQGNSA. This chain's CDR3 is CASSPREAGGAYNEQFF. The CDR3 bases are TGTGCCAGCAGCCCTAGGGAGGCAGGGGGTGCCTACAATGAGCAGTTCTTC.

The DNA for the CDR3 is TGTGCCAGTACTCCCGGACTAGCGGGAAAAGAGACCCAGTACTTC. It yields the protein CASTPGLAGKETQYF. The chain carries TRBV19 and TRBJ2-5; 12 positions agree with TRBD2. With 7 bases clipped from V and 3 bases from J, the junction kept 6 bases outside the gene matches. Germline assignment: CDR1 LNHDA and CDR2 SQIVND (reference sequence). CDR3 length equals 15 residues.

The chain's CDR3 is CASSELIQETQYF. CDR3 nucleotides: TGTGCCAGCAGTGAACTAATTCAAGAGACCCAGTACTTC. This sequence joins TRBV2 and TRBJ2-5; D remains ambiguous. Trimming took 2 bases from V and 2 from J, leaving 6 bases between them. The V gene's germline CDR1 is SNHLY and CDR2 FYNNEI. The CDR3 extends over 13 amino acids.

This clone was counted between two and nine times. J is TRBJ2-1 and V is TRBV6-5; TRBD1 matches 11 bases. The CDR3 has 13 amino acids. Germline V gene lookup returns CDR1 MNHEY and CDR2 SVGAGI. Unmatched junction bases numbered 1, after V lost 5 bases and J lost 7 bases. The CDR3: CASSRDRGNEQFF. Here the CDR3 DNA reads TGTGCCAGCAGTCGGGACAGGGGGAATGAGCAGTTCTTC.

This clone showed up just once. CDR3 nucleotides: TGTGCCAGCAGTTTGACCCGGGACAGGGCTCACAACACCATATATTTT. The encoded protein is CASSLTRDRAHNTIYF. This chain connects TRBV28 to TRBJ1-3, with 9 bases identical to TRBD1. Germline V gene sequence: CDR1 MDHEN, CDR2 SYDVKM. This CDR3 region has 16 residues. J lost 7 bases, V lost 3 bases, and 10 bases had no gene match.

The chain couples TRBV7-9 to TRBJ2-7; 7 bases match TRBD1. CDR3 size: 14 residues. Trimming at V came to 3 bases and at J to 9 bases, leaving 11 bases not matched to a gene. Per the germline V gene, CDR1 is SEHNR and CDR2 is FQNEAQ (reference sequence). As DNA, the CDR3 is TGTGCCAGCAGCTTTAGTAGTACAGGGGATGGGCAGTACTTC. Translating it yields CASSFSSTGDGQYF.

The chain is built from TRBV6-5 and TRBJ2-7; the D is unclear. The CDR3 is made up of 14 amino acids. The V end lost 6 bases, the J end lost 2 bases, and 14 bases lay between the germline ends. Germline V gene sequence: CDR1 MNHEY, CDR2 SVGAGI. CDR3 sequence reads: CASRESRRPYEQYF. The CDR3 DNA reads as TGTGCCAGCAGAGAATCCCGGCGGCCCTACGAGCAGTACTTC.

The V gene is TRBV6-6, the J gene TRBJ1-3; 7 nucleotides agree with TRBD1. The V gene's germline CDR1 is MNHNY and CDR2 SVGAGI (reference sequence). V lost 5 bases to trimming and J lost 0 bases; unmatched junction nucleotides: 4. This CDR3 has 15 residues. The CDR3 nucleotides are TGTGCCAGCAGTCCCGACAGGGTCTCTGGAAACACCATATATTTT. Residues: CASSPDRVSGNTIYF.

This clone was seen only once. This chain connects TRBV28 to TRBJ2-7; D might be TRBD1 (6 bases). V lost 5 bases and J lost 4, with 15 bases in between. The germline V gene has CDR1 MDHEN and CDR2 SYDVKM. The CDR3 consists of 14 residues. CDR3 loop: CASSEQGWTYEQYF. The CDR3 DNA follows: TGTGCCAGCAGTGAACAGGGATGGACTTACGAGCAGTACTTC.

V and J are TRBV7-9 and TRBJ2-1, with TRBD1 matching 8 bases. The CDR3 consists of 17 residues. Germline CDR1 SEHNR, CDR2 FQNEAQ (reference sequence). V lost 5 bases, J lost 3 bases, and 12 bases stayed unmatched. DNA of the CDR3: TGTGCCAGCAGCAAAAGCACAGGGACAGGAGTCTACAATGAGCAGTTCTTC. Its protein is CASSKSTGTGVYNEQFF. The full variable domain, rest sourced from reference TRBV7-9 and TRBJ2-1, is DTGVSQNPRHKITKRGQNVTFRCDPISEHNRLYWYRQTLGQGPEFLTYFQNEAQLEKSRLLSDRFSAERPKGSFSTLEIQRTEQGDSAMYLCASSKSTGTGVYNEQFFGPGTRLTVL.

The chain combines TRBV21-1 with TRBJ1-3. TRBV21-1 is described as a pseudogene. CDR3 length equals 12 residues. CDR3 DNA: TGTGCCAATCTCCCGTACGGAAACACCATATATTTT. Protein product: CANLPYGNTIYF.

V and J are TRBV11-2 and TRBJ1-1; D perhaps matches TRBD1 (5 bases). Germline V lookup: CDR1 SGHAT, CDR2 FQNNGV. The CDR3 sequence is 15 residues long. V shed 6 bases and J shed 1 base, with 15 bases lying between them. The CDR3 is CASSLGGVRNTEAFF. In DNA, the CDR3 is TGTGCCAGCAGTCTGGGAGGGGTTCGGAACACTGAAGCTTTCTTT.

V and J are TRBV7-2 and TRBJ1-5, with 10 positions matching TRBD1. This CDR3 comprises 16 residues. The germline V gene has CDR1 SGHTA and CDR2 FQGNSA. Germline trimming cut 7 bases from V and 5 bases from J; bases unmatched to any gene: 11. CDR3 region: CASNRRGQGFDQPQHF. CDR3 sequence (DNA): TGTGCCAGCAACAGGAGGGGACAGGGGTTCGATCAGCCCCAGCATTTT.

V usage is TRBV11-2 and J usage is TRBJ2-7, with D possibly TRBD1 on 6 matching bases. This CDR3 has 13 residues. Germline values: CDR1 SGHAT, CDR2 FQNNGV. The V end was cut by 3 bases, the J end by 2 bases, with 8 bases between. The DNA of the CDR3 is TGTGCCAGCAGCTTTGGGGGCCCCTACGAGCAGTACTTC. Its translation: CASSFGGPYEQYF.

V and J are TRBV11-2 and TRBJ2-2; D is unclear. This CDR3 region has 12 residues. From germline, CDR1 is SGHAT and CDR2 FQNNGV. Trimming removed 2 bases from V and 7 bases from J, with 5 bases in between. This chain's CDR3 is CASSLKIGELFF. CDR3 nucleotide sequence: TGTGCCAGCAGCTTAAAGATCGGGGAGCTGTTTTTT.

The chain employs TRBV14 and TRBJ1-2; TRBD1 matches 11 bases. The length of the CDR3 is 17 residues. Germline CDR1 is SGHDN and CDR2 is FVKESK. The V and J ends lost 4 bases and 5 bases, in that order; junction bases with no gene match: 12. This chain's CDR3 is CASSLRTGGIRRYGYTF. The DNA of the CDR3 is TGTGCCAGCAGCCTGCGGACAGGGGGCATCCGACGATATGGCTACACCTTC. Looking up the rest from reference TRBV14 and TRBJ1-2 gives the full variable domain: EAGVTQFPSHSVIEKGQTVTLRCDPISGHDNLYWYRRVMGKEIKFLLHFVKESKQDESGMPNNRFLAERTGGTYSTLKVQPAELEDSGVYFCASSLRTGGIRRYGYTFGSGTRLTVV.

Only one count was recorded for this clone. The genes are TRBV25-1 and TRBJ2-1, with 7 bases identical to TRBD1. Germline V CDR1 and CDR2: MGHDK, SYGVNS. Losses at the gene ends were 2 bases for V and 5 bases for J; bases not matched to a gene: 6. The CDR3 contains 15 residues. CDR3 in amino acids: CASSEEGAANNEQFF. The DNA of the CDR3 is TGTGCCAGCAGTGAAGAGGGGGCCGCGAACAATGAGCAGTTCTTC.

This clone is a singleton in its sample. In the same sample, other DNA sequences code for this CDR3. The genes are TRBV2 and TRBJ2-7; 12 bases are a match to TRBD1. The length of the CDR3 is 14 residues. Per the germline V gene, CDR1 is SNHLY and CDR2 is FYNNEI. V trimming: 6 bases; J trimming: 3 bases; junction bases outside the gene matches: 3. Written as DNA, the CDR3 is TGTGCCAGCAGCAGGGACAGGGGGCACTACGAGCAGTACTTC. The encoded protein is CASSRDRGHYEQYF.

This clone was found a few times. The V gene is TRBV4-1, the J gene TRBJ2-7; 9 nucleotides match TRBD1. The CDR3 runs 14 residues. Germline CDR1 reads MGHRA; CDR2 reads YSYEKL. V gave up 5 bases and J gave up 2 bases; unmatched junction bases: 4. CDR3: CASSSGQGPYEQYF. The CDR3 nucleotides are TGCGCCAGCAGCTCCGGACAGGGGCCCTACGAGCAGTACTTC.

This clone showed up just once. V gene TRBV2 combines with J gene TRBJ1-2; 10 nucleotides agree with TRBD1. V gave up 7 bases and J gave up 2 bases; unmatched junction bases: 7. The germline CDR1 and CDR2 sequences are SNHLY and FYNNEI. The CDR3 totals 15 residues. The CDR3 here is CASMGQGTGNYGYTF. The CDR3 coding sequence is TGTGCCAGCATGGGACAGGGGACCGGAAACTATGGCTACACCTTC.

This rearrangement joins TRBV9 to TRBJ2-3; 9 bases line up with TRBD2. J was trimmed by 0 bases and V by 0 bases; bases with no gene match: 8. Germline V gene data show CDR1 as SGDLS and CDR2 as YYNGEE. The CDR3 consists of 18 residues. The CDR3 sequence: CASSVEGILAGSTDTQYF. The CDR3 DNA reads TGTGCCAGCAGCGTAGAGGGGATACTAGCGGGTAGCACAGATACGCAGTATTTT.

The chain is built from TRBV28 and TRBJ2-7; 8 nucleotides match TRBD1. Trimming took 4 bases from V and 9 from J; bases not matched to a gene: 17. The CDR3 has 16 residues. Germline V lookup: CDR1 MDHEN, CDR2 SYDVKM. CDR3 nucleotides: TGTGCCAGCAGTTCCCCTCCAGCAGGGGGCAAACGTTGGCAGTACTTC. It translates to CASSSPPAGGKRWQYF.

The V gene is TRBV6-4, the J gene TRBJ1-6; D is uncertain. The V gene lost 1 base and the J gene lost 0 bases, with 13 bases spanning the gap. The CDR3 consists of 18 residues. Germline CDR1 MRHNA, CDR2 SNTAGT. The CDR3 region has the DNA TGTGCCAGCAGTGACTTACAGATCCCGAGCTCCTATAATTCACCCCTCCACTTT. Its translation is CASSDLQIPSSYNSPLHF.

Regarding this clone: At one of its ends the junction is not consistent with the germline gene, which may arise from a read error. The chain carries TRBV7-9 and TRBJ2-1, with 9 positions matching TRBD2. Germline-derived CDR1 and CDR2 are SEHNR and FQNEAQ (reference sequence). The CDR3 is 17 amino acids. CDR3 in DNA: TGTGCCAGCAGCCTAGCGGGGAGGTTAGCGGGAGTCAATGAGCAGTTCTTC. Its translation is CASSLAGRLAGVNEQFF.

The rearrangement links TRBV27 to TRBJ2-3; D may be TRBD1 (5 bases). Germline V gene sequence: CDR1 MNHEY, CDR2 SMNVEV (reference sequence). V was trimmed by 6 bases and J by 6 bases, leaving 10 bases between them. The CDR3 contains 12 residues. This chain's CDR3 is CASRAGLDTQYF. In DNA form, the CDR3 reads TGTGCCAGCAGAGCAGGGCTGGATACGCAGTATTTT.

Remarks on this clone: This may stem from a read error, because a much larger clone lies one nucleotide away. The DNA for the CDR3 is TGTGCCAGCAGCCCGGGACAGGGCTATGGCTACACCTTC. The encoded protein is CASSPGQGYGYTF. This chain uses TRBV7-6 with TRBJ1-2; 9 bases fit TRBD1. J lost 4 bases, V lost 5 bases, and 2 bases had no gene match. The CDR3 consists of 13 residues. Germline values: CDR1 SGHVS, CDR2 FNYEAQ.

The rearrangement joins TRBV9 to TRBJ2-3; TRBD2 aligns across 7 bases. With 0 bases clipped from V and 2 bases from J, the junction kept 3 bases outside the gene matches. CDR1 SGDLS and CDR2 YYNGEE come from the germline V gene. This CDR3 spans 15 amino acids. The CDR3 loop reads CASSVGGGLTDTQYF. The DNA of the CDR3 is TGTGCCAGCAGCGTAGGCGGGGGACTCACAGATACGCAGTATTTT.

To note about this clone: Other DNA sequences of this sample code for an identical CDR3. V and J are TRBV18 and TRBJ2-3, with D unclear. V lost 0 bases and J 3 bases, leaving 4 bases between the germline ends. Germline V gives CDR1 KGHSH, CDR2 LQKENI. The CDR3 is made up of 13 amino acids. The DNA for the CDR3 is TGTGCCAGCTCACCACCGGTGACAGATACGCAGTATTTT. Its translation is CASSPPVTDTQYF.

The chain joins TRBV28 to TRBJ2-3; 7 positions match TRBD1. This CDR3 comprises 17 residues. J gave up 2 bases and V 5 bases, and 13 bases lay outside the gene matches. The germline V gene encodes CDR1 MDHEN and CDR2 SYDVKM. The CDR3: CASSLTSQGRNTDTQYF. The DNA for the CDR3 is TGTGCCAGCAGTCTGACCTCACAGGGGAGAAACACAGATACGCAGTATTTT. Full variable domain (missing parts from reference TRBV28 and TRBJ2-3): DVKVTQSSRYLVKRTGEKVFLECVQDMDHENMFWYRQDPGLGLRLIYFSYDVKMKEKGDIPEGYSVSREKKERFSLILESASTNQTSMYLCASSLTSQGRNTDTQYFGPGTRLTVL.

The chain is built from TRBV5-5 and TRBJ2-7; 9 bases are a match to TRBD2. This CDR3 is built from 16 residues. Germline V gives CDR1 SGHKS, CDR2 YYEKEE (reference sequence). V trimming: 3 bases; J trimming: 2 bases; junction bases outside the gene matches: 9. CDR3 residues: CASSWGASGTTYEQYF. CDR3 coding DNA: TGTGCCAGCAGCTGGGGGGCTAGCGGGACCACCTACGAGCAGTACTTC.

The rearrangement links TRBV6-6 to TRBJ1-2, with a weak D call TRBD1 (5 bases). V shed 8 bases and J shed 7 bases, with 20 bases lying between them. CDR3 length: 14 amino acids. Germline V gene data show CDR1 as MNHNY and CDR2 as SVGAGI (reference sequence). DNA for the CDR3: TGTGCCAGCGGGGGAGGGAACTCCCTCAGTGGCTACACCTTC. Translating it yields CASGGGNSLSGYTF.